Listed here are 19 T cell receptor beta chains from one sample, sequenced in a study of shared clonotypes between healthy human individuals. Some clones are missing from TCRdb's copy, which holds only in-frame ones; the method was immunoSEQ multiplex PCR. The sample contains about 2.4 million clones, roughly 93% of which appear only once. The material sequenced was naive CD4+ T cells from PBMCs. Described subset: CD45RA+ positively selected. The receptors were gathered from a man aged 18 to 29 in good health. Some clones in this sample may be carry-over from other donors' samples.

The CDR3 DNA reads as TGTGCCAGCAAGCGGGGAGCGGGAGGCGGGGAGCTGTTTTTT. It yields the protein CASKRGAGGGELFF. The V and J genes are TRBV4-2 and TRBJ2-2; 9 bases map to TRBD2. This CDR3 contains 14 residues. Germline V gene sequence: CDR1 LGHNA, CDR2 YNFKEQ. The ends lost 7 bases at V and 7 bases at J; junction bases unmatched: 7.

The gene calls are TRBV27 and TRBJ2-1, with D hard to call. Trimming cost V 3 bases and J 7 bases, with 19 bases left between them. The length of the CDR3 is 16 residues. Germline CDR1 is MNHEY and CDR2 is SMNVEV (reference sequence). The CDR3 sequence is CASSLGSRVFWNEQFF. Written as DNA, the CDR3 is TGTGCCAGCAGTTTGGGATCCCGCGTTTTTTGGAATGAGCAGTTCTTC.

V and J are TRBV11-1 and TRBJ2-7; D remains ambiguous. This CDR3 contains 15 residues. V lost 5 bases, J lost 0 bases, and 14 bases lay in between. Germline V lookup: CDR1 SGHAT, CDR2 FQDESV (reference sequence). DNA of the CDR3: TGTGCCAGCAGCCTGATTGAGGCCTCCTCCTACGAGCAGTACTTC. The encoded protein is CASSLIEASSYEQYF.

The chain couples TRBV7-7 to TRBJ2-7, with a tentative D call TRBD1 (5 bases). V was trimmed by 1 base and J by 5 bases, leaving 15 bases between them. The CDR3 loop spans 15 amino acids. The germline CDR1 and CDR2 sequences are SSHAT and FNYEAQ (reference sequence). CDR3 bases: TGTGCCAGCAGCTTAGGGACATCCGCTCTAGACGAGCAGTACTTC. Protein product: CASSLGTSALDEQYF.

V gene TRBV2 combines with J gene TRBJ2-1, with a tentative D call TRBD1 (7 bases). V was clipped by 6 bases and J by 4 bases, with 13 bases between them. Germline V gives CDR1 SNHLY, CDR2 FYNNEI. The CDR3 is 14 amino acids. CDR3 in DNA: TGTGCCAGCAGGATCAGGGGGGCATACAATGAGCAGTTCTTC. It codes for CASRIRGAYNEQFF.

The genes are TRBV9 and TRBJ1-1; TRBD1 matches 9 bases. Germline-derived CDR1 and CDR2 are SGDLS and YYNGEE. There are 15 residues in the CDR3. The trim removed 4 bases at V and 3 bases at J, leaving 7 bases unmatched. The CDR3 nucleotides are TGTGCCAGCAGCCCCATCGACAGGGGGTACACTGAAGCTTTCTTT. Translating gives CASSPIDRGYTEAFF.

The chain couples TRBV19 to TRBJ2-1; 9 bases line up with TRBD2. The CDR3 loop spans 17 amino acids. The germline V gene encodes CDR1 LNHDA and CDR2 SQIVND (reference sequence). Trimming at V came to 0 bases and at J to 5 bases, leaving 8 bases not matched to a gene. The CDR3 DNA reads TGTGCCAGTAGTATAGATTGGCGAGCGGGGGGACACAATGAGCAGTTCTTC. Its protein is CASSIDWRAGGHNEQFF.

The J gene is TRBJ2-2, the V gene TRBV15; D is unclear. The CDR3 consists of 15 residues. Between the trimmed V and J ends, which lost 1 base and 6 bases, there was a span of 12 bases. Germline V lookup: CDR1 LNHNV, CDR2 YYDKDF (reference sequence). In DNA, the CDR3 is TGTGCCACCAGCAGAGGTGCAATAGGCGCCGGGGAGCTGTTTTTT. Translation: CATSRGAIGAGELFF.

In this sample, this clone turned up once. V usage is TRBV18 and J usage is TRBJ2-6, with TRBD2 as a possible D gene (6 bases). CDR3 length equals 18 residues. With 3 bases removed from V and 0 bases from J, the gap between germline ends came to 15 bases. CDR1 KGHSH and CDR2 LQKENI come from the germline V gene. The CDR3 reads CASSPPGGRSSGANVLTF. The CDR3 coding sequence is TGTGCCAGCTCACCTCCCGGAGGGCGGAGCTCTGGGGCCAACGTCCTGACTTTC.

This chain connects TRBV27 to TRBJ2-1; D not certain. This CDR3 region has 15 residues. CDR1 MNHEY and CDR2 SMNVEV come from the germline V gene (reference sequence). With 5 bases removed from V and 11 bases from J, the gap between germline ends came to 22 bases. CDR3 residues: CASSPPSTARPKQFF. The CDR3 DNA reads as TGTGCCAGCAGTCCCCCTTCTACAGCCCGACCAAAGCAGTTCTTC.

The rearrangement joins TRBV6-6 to TRBJ1-1; 8 bases fit TRBD1. The germline gives CDR1 MNHNY, CDR2 SVGAGI (reference sequence). With 8 bases clipped from V and 7 bases from J, the junction kept 9 bases outside the gene matches. The CDR3 runs to 13 residues. The CDR3 loop is CASGTTGAIEAFF. The DNA of the CDR3 is TGTGCCAGCGGGACGACAGGGGCCATTGAAGCTTTCTTT.

This clone was seen just once. The V call is TRBV5-6, the J call TRBJ1-5; weak D call: TRBD1 (6 bases). The germline gives CDR1 SGHDT, CDR2 YYEEEE. Deletions cut 4 bases from V and 7 bases from J, with 21 bases between. CDR3 length: 16 residues. The CDR3, as DNA: TGTGCCAGCAGCGCTCAAGGGGGGTCTGGGGTGCAGCCCCAGCATTTT. Its translation is CASSAQGGSGVQPQHF.

The gene calls are TRBV7-6 and TRBJ2-7; TRBD2 matches at 9 bases. V was clipped by 5 bases and J by 1 base; unmatched bases: 9. The CDR3 totals 16 residues. Germline V gene data show CDR1 as SGHVS and CDR2 as FNYEAQ. The CDR3 is CASSPRLAASSYEQYF. DNA of the CDR3: TGTGCCAGCAGCCCAAGACTAGCGGCATCATCCTACGAGCAGTACTTC.

The gene calls are TRBV11-2 and TRBJ2-7, with 8 bases aligning to TRBD1. V shed 2 bases, J shed 0 bases, and the junction held 3 bases outside the gene matches. Germline values: CDR1 SGHAT, CDR2 FQNNGV. The CDR3 extends over 15 amino acids. The CDR3 is CASSLTQGVSYEQYF. CDR3 nucleotide sequence: TGTGCCAGCAGCTTAACACAGGGGGTCTCCTACGAGCAGTACTTC.

This clone was detected once. J is TRBJ2-7 and V is TRBV2; 8 bases are a match to TRBD2. Germline V gene data show CDR1 as SNHLY and CDR2 as FYNNEI. This CDR3 region has 19 residues. V lost 2 bases to trimming and J lost 6 bases; unmatched junction nucleotides: 21. The CDR3 loop is CASSEIEREYWGPPAEQYF. The CDR3, as DNA: TGTGCCAGCAGTGAAATAGAGCGGGAGTATTGGGGGCCTCCTGCCGAGCAGTACTTC.

The CDR3 reads CATSRRLALVVDTQYF. CDR3 DNA: TGTGCCACCAGCCGTCGACTAGCTTTGGTGGTAGATACGCAGTATTTT. This rearrangement joins TRBV15 to TRBJ2-3; 7 bases are a match to TRBD2. Germline trimming cut 5 bases from V and 5 bases from J; bases unmatched to any gene: 13. CDR3 size: 16 residues. CDR1 is LNHNV and CDR2 is YYDKDF in the germline V gene (reference sequence).

The V call is TRBV27, the J call TRBJ2-7, with D perhaps TRBD2 (6 bases). The V gene lost 6 bases and the J gene lost 2 bases, with 11 bases spanning the gap. This CDR3 comprises 13 residues. Germline CDR1 reads MNHEY; CDR2 reads SMNVEV (reference sequence). CDR3 region: CASRRDAAYEQYF. The CDR3 DNA sequence: TGTGCCAGCAGGCGGGACGCCGCCTACGAGCAGTACTTC.

This chain links TRBV4-1 with TRBJ2-2; D remains unclear. Germline V gives CDR1 MGHRA, CDR2 YSYEKL. V dropped 0 bases and J dropped 6 bases, with 11 bases sitting between them. This CDR3 comprises 15 residues. The CDR3 region has the DNA TGCGCCAGCAGCCAAGAGGGATATTACGCCGGGGAGCTGTTTTTT. It specifies CASSQEGYYAGELFF.

The chain employs TRBV27 and TRBJ1-2; possible D gene TRBD1, 5 bases. CDR1 is MNHEY, CDR2 SMNVEV, per germline (reference sequence). The V and J ends lost 2 bases and 0 bases respectively, with 10 bases between them. This CDR3 comprises 15 residues. The CDR3 is CASSLTDRSNYGYTF. As DNA, the CDR3 is TGTGCCAGCAGTTTAACTGACAGATCTAACTATGGCTACACCTTC.